Reported below is one T cell receptor beta chain. What it recognizes is unknown. The source of the sample is a study of T cell responses to AZD1222 COVID-19 vaccine. Overall study findings and caveats: Unmutated variant regions reportedly attract nearly half of all spike-specific TCRs. Possibly, clonal diversity was underestimated; donors were largely white British and included more females.

Method: immunoSEQ multiplex PCR; TCRdb's copy keeps in-frame clones and lacks some. This repertoire shows about 140,000 clones, approximately 95% found once; its top ten account for less than 0.95%. The V segment lost 6 bases and the J segment 0 bases; nucleotides outside the gene matches: 4. Germline assignment: CDR1 LNHDA and CDR2 SQIVND (reference sequence). The CDR3 is made up of 16 amino acids. The clonotype comes from an adult in good health. The sequencing here drew on peripheral blood, taken on day 0 of MenACWY control vaccination. The V call is TRBV19, the J call TRBJ2-2, with 10 positions matching TRBD1. The CDR3 region is CASSPGTGANTGELFF. The CDR3 DNA reads TGTGCCAGTAGCCCTGGGACAGGGGCGAACACCGGGGAGCTGTTTTTT. Full variable domain (missing parts from reference TRBV19 and TRBJ2-2): DGGITQSPKYLFRKEGQNVTLSCEQNLNHDAMYWYRQDPGQGLRLIYYSQIVNDFQKGDIAEGYSVSREKKESFPLTVTSAQKNPTAFYLCASSPGTGANTGELFFGEGSRLTVL.